This T cell receptor beta chain was captured by sequencing in a study of cytomegalovirus exposure and HLA in healthy donors. 60 Vbeta and 13 Jbeta primers were used in PCR. Produced via immunoSEQ multiplex PCR; TCRdb's table is partial and in-frame only. The repertoire includes some 190,000 clones, over 75% of them detected once, and about 1.8% sits in the top ten. Germline lookup yields CDR1 WSHSY and CDR2 SAAADI. The CDR3 loop spans 15 amino acids. Losses at the gene ends were 7 bases for V and 3 bases for J; bases not matched to a gene: 4. V usage is TRBV10-2 and J usage is TRBJ2-2; TRBD2 matches 11 bases. This TCR derives from a man between 18 and 29 years old in good health and CMV-seronegative. Source material: PBMCs. The CDR3 region is CASIGGLADTGELFF. CDR3 coding DNA: TGCGCCAGCATCGGGGGACTAGCGGACACCGGGGAGCTGTTTTTT.